A single sample gave rise to the 24 T cell receptor beta chains below, sequenced in a study of blood T cells in healthy people across ages. Next came a second PCR, run for about 6 to 11 cycles, which used a sample-barcoded 5' primer along with a J-beta primer mix. TCRdb re-called the 5' RACE reads with MiXCR, one entry per CDR3 protein. The sample consists of about 680,000 distinct CDR3 sequences, 45% to 50% of them appearing once. The sequenced sample was blood. These receptors were collected from a woman aged 55 to 70 in good health.

This clonotype was counted only a few times. The rearrangement links TRBV28 to TRBJ2-1, with 11 bases that match TRBD2. CDR1 is MDHEN, CDR2 SYDVKM, per germline. J gave up 9 bases and V 5 bases, and 12 bases lay outside the gene matches. The CDR3 is 16 residues long. For the CDR3, the DNA is TGTGCCAGCAGTCAAATGACTAGCGGGATTTCGGGTGAGCAGTTCTTC. It encodes CASSQMTSGISGEQFF.

A note on this clonotype: One end of the junction does not line up with germline, which may come from a read error. CDR3 DNA sequence: TGTGCCTGCTCACCACTGGGACTAGCGGGGGGCTATGAGCAGTACTTC. It yields the protein CACSPLGLAGGYEQYF. The chain employs TRBV18 and TRBJ2-5; TRBD2 matches 15 bases. CDR3 size: 16 residues. CDR1 is KGHSH, CDR2 LQKENI, per germline.

On this clonotype itself: A read error may explain this, as a much larger clone is one base away. The chain combines TRBV5-8 with TRBJ2-7; 7 nucleotides agree with TRBD2. Germline assignment: CDR1 SGHTS and CDR2 YDEGEE. This CDR3 comprises 16 residues. For the CDR3, the DNA is TGTGCCCGCAGCTTGGGATGGGGGGGGTCAAACTACGAGCAGTACTTC. Its protein product is CARSLGWGGSNYEQYF.

The chain uses TRBV28 and TRBJ1-2, with D perhaps TRBD1 (6 bases). Germline V gives CDR1 MDHEN, CDR2 SYDVKM. CDR3 length: 14 amino acids. V was pared by 2 bases and J by 9 bases, with 16 bases between. The DNA of the CDR3 is TGTGCCAGCAGTTTAAGTAGGGGGACGCTTAGCTACACCTTC. The encoded protein is CASSLSRGTLSYTF.

This clonotype was observed a few times. This chain connects TRBV14 to TRBJ2-7; 10 nucleotides agree with TRBD2. This CDR3 comprises 16 residues. J gave up 3 bases and V 4 bases, and 9 bases lay outside the gene matches. CDR1 SGHDN and CDR2 FVKESK come from the germline V gene. CDR3 sequence: CASSRVLAGGDYEQYF. The CDR3 region has the DNA TGTGCCAGCAGCCGAGTTTTAGCGGGAGGAGACTACGAGCAGTACTTC. Supplemented by reference TRBV14 and TRBJ2-7, the full variable domain reads EAGVTQFPSHSVIEKGQTVTLRCDPISGHDNLYWYRRVMGKEIKFLLHFVKESKQDESGMPNNRFLAERTGGTYSTLKVQPAELEDSGVYFCASSRVLAGGDYEQYFGPGTRLTVT.

This clonotype was detected a few times. J is TRBJ2-1 and V is TRBV7-2, with TRBD2 as a possible D gene (5 bases). Germline V gene lookup returns CDR1 SGHTA and CDR2 FQGNSA. V was pared by 3 bases and J by 2 bases, with 8 bases between. This CDR3 has 14 residues. The CDR3 DNA reads TGTGCCAGCAGCTTCGGGATTCCCTACAATGAGCAGTTCTTC. Its translation is CASSFGIPYNEQFF.

V usage is TRBV5-4 and J usage is TRBJ2-5, with D possibly matching TRBD2 (5 bases). Trimming cost V 4 bases and J 5 bases, with 15 bases left between them. CDR1 is SGHNT, CDR2 YYREEE, per germline (reference sequence). CDR3 length: 14 residues. DNA for the CDR3: TGTGCCAGCAGCGAGCAGACGGGGTCGGAGACCCAGTACTTC. Its protein is CASSEQTGSETQYF.

This clonotype came up a few times. The chain uses TRBV6-2 or TRBV6-3 and TRBJ2-7; D is perhaps TRBD1 (6 bases). Trimming took off 8 bases at V and 3 bases at J, with 11 bases between the two ends. The V gene's germline CDR1 is MNHEY and CDR2 SVGEGT. This CDR3 has 12 amino acids. CDR3 sequence reads: CASGEQGYEQYF. The CDR3 DNA is TGTGCCAGCGGAGAACAGGGCTACGAGCAGTACTTC.

This clonotype was seen a few times. The V gene is TRBV20-1, the J gene TRBJ2-7, with TRBD1 matching 7 bases. The CDR3 has 13 amino acids. CDR1 is DFQATT and CDR2 is SNEGSKA in the germline V gene (reference sequence). The junction had 6 bases not matched to a gene; V was cut back by 5 bases and J by 2 bases. CDR3 nucleotides: TGCAGTGCTGCTACAGGGGTCGCCTACGAGCAGTACTTC. It specifies CSAATGVAYEQYF.

The chain has TRBV29-1 and TRBJ1-1; 8 nucleotides match TRBD1. This CDR3 contains 14 residues. V dropped 5 bases and J dropped 1; count of bases not matched to a gene: 6. CDR1 is SQVTM, CDR2 ANQGSEA, per germline. The CDR3 spells CSVMPDRENTEAFF. The CDR3 DNA is TGCAGCGTTATGCCGGACAGGGAGAACACTGAAGCTTTCTTT.

This clonotype was counted once. The rearrangement links TRBV7-8 to TRBJ2-5; the D is unclear. The DNA end favors TRBJ2-7, so the J call may be wrong. This CDR3 has 15 amino acids. Germline V gene data show CDR1 as SGHVS and CDR2 as FQNEAQ. The CDR3 region is CASSLTPTQAYEQYF. The CDR3 region has the DNA TGTGCCAGCAGCTTAACCCCTACTCAGGCCTACGAGCAGTACTTC.

This chain uses TRBV5-1 with TRBJ2-5; D is undetermined. The last part of the DNA fits TRBJ2-7 better; the J call may be wrong. This CDR3 has 12 residues. Looked up from germline, CDR1 is SGHRS and CDR2 is YFSETQ. This CDR3 reads CASSPQSGEQYF. CDR3 coding DNA: TGCGCCAGCAGCCCTCAGTCCGGCGAGCAGTACTTC.

In this sample, this clonotype turned up once. V and J are TRBV20-1 and TRBJ2-5; 7 bases map to TRBD2. The germline V gene has CDR1 DFQATT and CDR2 SNEGSKA (reference sequence). The V and J ends lost 1 base and 11 bases, in that order; junction bases with no gene match: 28. The CDR3 length is 19 residues. The CDR3 region has the DNA TGCAGTGCTAGAGGCCCTCCCCGTCGGACTAGAAGTGAGGGGAATGAGCAGTACTTC. Amino acid sequence: CSARGPPRRTRSEGNEQYF.

The V gene is TRBV20-1, the J gene TRBJ2-7; the D gene is possibly TRBD1 (5 bases). V lost 7 bases to trimming and J lost 3 bases, with 16 bases between them. CDR3 length equals 13 residues. CDR1 is DFQATT and CDR2 is SNEGSKA in the germline V gene (reference sequence). The CDR3, as DNA: TGCAGTGTTATCGATCTAAGGGGCTACGAGCAGTACTTC. Translation: CSVIDLRGYEQYF.

There are a few counts of this clonotype. This chain links TRBV5-1 with TRBJ2-6; 11 bases match TRBD2. The CDR3 has 16 residues. Germline V gives CDR1 SGHRS, CDR2 YFSETQ. J lost 2 bases, V lost 5 bases, and 3 bases had no gene match. CDR3 DNA sequence: TGCGCCAGCAGTTTAGCGGGAGGGCCTGGGGCCAACGTCCTGACTTTC. Amino acid sequence: CASSLAGGPGANVLTF.

The chain couples TRBV28 to TRBJ1-2, with a weak D call TRBD1 (6 bases). Trimming removed 4 bases at V and 3 bases at J, with 9 bases between. Germline assignment: CDR1 MDHEN and CDR2 SYDVKM. This CDR3 has 13 residues. The CDR3 loop reads CASSYREYYGYTF. DNA for the CDR3: TGTGCCAGCAGTTACAGGGAGTACTATGGCTACACCTTC.

The chain has TRBV10-3 and TRBJ1-1, with D perhaps matching TRBD1 (6 bases). The V end was cut by 2 bases, the J end by 3 bases, with 7 bases between. The CDR3 length is 13 residues. Germline CDR1 reads ENHRY; CDR2 reads SYGVKD. The CDR3 reads CAISETGYTEAFF. The CDR3 bases are TGTGCCATCAGTGAGACAGGGTACACTGAAGCTTTCTTT.

This clonotype was found many times. This chain uses TRBV29-1 with TRBJ2-1, with D perhaps matching TRBD1 (5 bases). The germline V gene has CDR1 SQVTM and CDR2 ANQGSEA. The V end lost 1 base, the J end lost 4 bases, and 11 bases lay between the germline ends. The CDR3 is made up of 14 amino acids. DNA of the CDR3: TGCAGCGTTGAAGTGGCAGGGCGTTACAATGAGCAGTTCTTC. This encodes CSVEVAGRYNEQFF.

The chain links TRBV7-8 to TRBJ2-1; D uncertain. V lost 7 bases and J lost 6, with 13 bases in between. In germline, CDR1 is SGHVS, CDR2 FQNEAQ. The CDR3 covers 13 residues. CDR3 sequence (DNA): TGTGCCAGCACCCCAACCCTTAGCAATGAGCAGTTCTTC. This gives the protein CASTPTLSNEQFF.

The genes are TRBV13 and TRBJ2-1; possible D gene TRBD2, 6 bases. CDR1 PRHDT and CDR2 FYEKMQ come from the germline V gene (reference sequence). V lost 5 bases and J 7 bases, leaving 12 bases between the germline ends. The CDR3 covers 13 residues. As DNA, the CDR3 is TGTGCCAGCAGCGATACAGGAGGGAATGAGCAGTTCTTC. Its protein product is CASSDTGGNEQFF.

The chain employs TRBV5-5 and TRBJ2-6; TRBD1 is a possible D gene (5 bases). This CDR3 has 19 amino acids. From germline, CDR1 is SGHKS and CDR2 YYEKEE (reference sequence). Between the trimmed V and J ends, which lost 0 bases and 0 bases, there was a span of 16 bases. CDR3: CASSLVGVGAISGANVLTF. Here the CDR3 DNA reads TGTGCCAGCAGCTTGGTAGGGGTAGGAGCAATCTCTGGGGCCAACGTCCTGACTTTC.

The chain employs TRBV10-3 and TRBJ1-5; D gene unclear. Trimming removed 7 bases from V and 6 bases from J, with 13 bases in between. Germline CDR1 ENHRY, CDR2 SYGVKD. The CDR3 loop spans 13 amino acids. CDR3 loop: CAITLKEGQPQHF. The CDR3 region has the DNA TGTGCCATCACCCTCAAGGAGGGTCAGCCCCAGCATTTT.

This clonotype was detected a few times. V usage is TRBV3-1 and J usage is TRBJ2-7; D call uncertain. The V end was cut by 1 base, the J end by 6 bases, with 4 bases between. This CDR3 contains 11 residues. CDR1 and CDR2 from the germline V gene are LGHDT and YNNKEL (reference sequence). Here the CDR3 reads CASSQVREQYF. As DNA, the CDR3 is TGTGCCAGCAGCCAAGTGCGCGAGCAGTACTTC.

The rearrangement uses TRBV20-1 and TRBJ2-1; 9 bases are shared with TRBD2. Germline assignment: CDR1 DFQATT and CDR2 SNEGSKA (reference sequence). The CDR3 length is 17 residues. Unmatched junction bases numbered 14, after V lost 3 bases and J lost 5 bases. The CDR3 here is CSARETFRLADDNEQFF. CDR3 sequence (DNA): TGCAGTGCTAGGGAAACGTTCCGACTAGCGGACGACAATGAGCAGTTCTTC.